Listed below are T cell receptor beta chains from one sample, sequenced in a study of CD8+ T cells in alopecia areata. Sequencing was performed with immunoSEQ multiplex PCR; in TCRdb, only in-frame clones are kept and a portion is missing. This sample yields roughly 60,000 clones, of which around 44% are seen a single time; around 54% belongs to the top ten. The sequenced sample was NKG2D-low CD8+ T cells sorted from blood. These receptor sequences come from a human donor with alopecia areata. Each CDR3 is given with its conserved first and last residue. Each record gives: clone size, V gene, D gene, J gene, CDR3 DNA, CDR3 protein. D genes are given only for firm matches. For some rows the clone size is stated as once, few or many, or as a class when expanded; others skip it.

>.|TRBV29-1|TRBD2|TRBJ2-5
TGCAGCGTTGAAGATTTCGAGCGGGGGGGCCATGAGACCCAGTACTTC
CSVEDFERGGHETQYF
>few|TRBV5-1|.|TRBJ2-5
TGCGCCAGCAGCTCTCTTATACGGCAAGAGACCCAGTACTTC
CASSSLIRQETQYF
>.|TRBV9|.|TRBJ2-3
TGTGCCAGCAGCGGAAATACGCAGTATTTT
CASSGNTQYF
>.|TRBV28|.|TRBJ2-2
TGTGCCAGCAGTTTAAGAGACAGCAACACCGGGGAGCTGTTTTTT
CASSLRDSNTGELFF
>.|TRBV23-1|TRBD1|TRBJ1-1
TGCGCCAGCAGTCATCCCGCCTCGGGACAGGGGTTCATGAACACTGAAGCTTTCTTT
CASSHPASGQGFMNTEAFF
>.|TRBV2|TRBD2|TRBJ2-3
TGTGCCAGCAGGAGACTAACTAGCGGAGGCACAGATACGCAGTATTTT
CASRRLTSGGTDTQYF
>.|TRBV13|.|TRBJ1-5
TGTGCCAGCAGCTTAGGACAGGGAATTCAGCCCCAGCATTTT
CASSLGQGIQPQHF
>.|TRBV5-5|.|TRBJ1-1
TGTGCCAGCAGCACACCAAACGCCGGGACCCTTGAAGCTTTCTTT
CASSTPNAGTLEAFF
>.|TRBV7-9|TRBD2|TRBJ2-5
TGTGCCAGCAGCCCTATGGCGGGGGAAGAGACCCAGTACTTC
CASSPMAGEETQYF
>.|TRBV18|.|TRBJ2-3
TGTGCCAGCTCACCACCGCTGCGCCCCACAGATACGCAGTATTTT
CASSPPLRPTDTQYF
>once|TRBV27|TRBD2|TRBJ2-5
TGTGCCAGCAGTCAACTAGCGCCCCAAGAGACCCAGTACTTC
CASSQLAPQETQYF
>.|TRBV5-1|TRBD1|TRBJ1-2
TGCGCCAGCAGCTTGGGGGACAGAGGAGATGGCTACACCTTC
CASSLGDRGDGYTF
>.|TRBV27|TRBD1|TRBJ2-5
TGTGCCAGCAGTTTATCCGTACAGGGGCCGAGAGAGACCCAGTACTTC
CASSLSVQGPRETQYF
>few|TRBV28|.|TRBJ2-2
TGTGCCAGCAGTTTTAATACCGGGGAGCTGTTTTTT
CASSFNTGELFF
>.|TRBV5-4|.|TRBJ2-7
TGTGCCAGCAGCTTGGCAGTGGCAGGCGAGCAGTACTTC
CASSLAVAGEQYF
>.|TRBV5-4|.|TRBJ2-1
TGTGCCAGCAGCCAACCCTCGACAGGATACAATGAGCAGTTCTTC
CASSQPSTGYNEQFF
>few|TRBV5-6|.|TRBJ2-5
TGTGCCAGCAGCGGGGACCGGGGAAAGGGGTACTTC
CASSGDRGKGYF
>few|TRBV4-3|.|TRBJ2-3
TGCGCCAGCAGCCAAGACGACCCCTCTAGCACAGATACGCAGTATTTT
CASSQDDPSSTDTQYF
>.|TRBV7-9|.|TRBJ2-5
TGTGCCAGCAGCTTAACGGGAGCTGAGACCCAGTACTTC
CASSLTGAETQYF
>.|TRBV30|TRBD1|TRBJ2-2
TGTGCCTGGAGTCGACAGGGGACCGGGGAGCTGTTTTTT
CAWSRQGTGELFF
>.|TRBV5-1|.|TRBJ2-7
TGCGCCAGCAGCTTGAGGACCGGGAGCTCCTACGAGCAGTACTTC
CASSLRTGSSYEQYF
>.|TRBV6-5|.|TRBJ2-5
TGTGCCAGCAGTTACTCGGGGGTAGGGTCGGAGACCCAGTACTTC
CASSYSGVGSETQYF
>.|TRBV9|.|TRBJ2-3
TGTGCCAGCAGCGTAGGGGCAGATACGCAGTATTTT
CASSVGADTQYF
>.|TRBV28|.|TRBJ1-2
TGTGCCAGCAGTTTGACCGGGACGGCCAGGGGCTACACCTTC
CASSLTGTARGYTF
>.|TRBV15|.|TRBJ2-7
TGTGCCACCAGCAGAGGGATAGGCAGAATCGAGCAGTACTTC
CATSRGIGRIEQYF
>few|TRBV6-1|TRBD2|TRBJ2-5
TGTGCCAGCAGTGAAGAGGCGGGGGGAGGCCAAGAGACCCAGTACTTC
CASSEEAGGGQETQYF
>.|TRBV6-8|.|TRBJ2-7
TGTGCCAGCAGGGTAAGATCCTACGAGCAGTACTTC
CASRVRSYEQYF
>few|TRBV29-1|TRBD2|TRBJ2-7
TGCAGCGTTGAACTAGCGGGAGGCTCCGAGCAGTACTTC
CSVELAGGSEQYF
>.|TRBV28|.|TRBJ2-3
TGTGCCAGCAGTTTGACCAGTCGAACAGATACGCAGTATTTT
CASSLTSRTDTQYF
>.|TRBV7-9|.|TRBJ2-1
TGTGCCAGCAGCCCCGATACTAGGGGGGGCCGACTTAAGCAGTTCTTC
CASSPDTRGGRLKQFF
>.|TRBV4-1|TRBD2|TRBJ2-7
TGCGCCAGCAGCCAGCAAGCGGGAAAGGGACACGAGCAGTACTTC
CASSQQAGKGHEQYF
>few|TRBV7-9|TRBD1|TRBJ1-1
TGTGCCAGCAGCGACTATCGACAGGGGAACACTGAAGCTTTCTTT
CASSDYRQGNTEAFF
>.|TRBV27|TRBD2|TRBJ2-1
TGTGCCAGCAGTGGACTAGCAAGCAGCTCCTACAATGAGCAGTTCTTC
CASSGLASSSYNEQFF
>.|TRBV4-3|.|TRBJ1-4
TGCGCCAGCAGCCAGGGCAACGCGCACGAGGGAGGTGAAAAACTGTTTTTT
CASSQGNAHEGGEKLFF
>.|TRBV10-2|.|TRBJ2-4
TGCGCCAGCAGTGGTCCCCCGGACAAAAACATTCAGTACTTC
CASSGPPDKNIQYF
>.|TRBV13|TRBD2|TRBJ2-7
TGTGCCAGCAGCTTACTCGCGGGGGGGACCTACGAGCAGTACTTC
CASSLLAGGTYEQYF
>.|TRBV9|.|TRBJ2-3
TGTGCCAGCAGCTTCCTCCGTGAGGGGAGGACAGATACGCAGTATTTT
CASSFLREGRTDTQYF
>.|TRBV29-1|.|TRBJ1-1
TGCAGCGCCGCCCTGGGCAGTAAAGCTTTCTTT
CSAALGSKAFF
>.|TRBV19|.|TRBJ1-1
TGTGCCAGTAGTTCCGGGACACGGGGCGGCACTGAAGCTTTCTTT
CASSSGTRGGTEAFF
>.|TRBV5-1|.|TRBJ2-7
TGCGCCAGCAGCTTGGCGGGAGTTTCCTACGAGCAGTACTTC
CASSLAGVSYEQYF
>few|TRBV4-3|.|TRBJ2-7
TGCGCCAGCAGCCAAGATACTGGCCACGAGCAGTACTTC
CASSQDTGHEQYF
>.|TRBV4-2|TRBD2|TRBJ2-7
TGTGCCAGCAGCCAAGTGGGAGGGGAGAGTTACGAGCAGTACTTC
CASSQVGGESYEQYF
>.|TRBV6-5|.|TRBJ2-2
TGTGCCAGCAGCTGGGGAGCGAACACCGGGGAGCTGTTTTTT
CASSWGANTGELFF
>.|TRBV25-1|.|TRBJ2-5
TGTGCCAGCAGTGACGAACGGCCGGGGGAGACCCAGTACTTC
CASSDERPGETQYF
>.|TRBV4-3|.|TRBJ2-1
TGCGCCAGCAGCCAAGATAGCAGGGTCCCACCCTACAATGAGCAGTTCTTC
CASSQDSRVPPYNEQFF
>.|TRBV13|TRBD1|TRBJ2-3
TGTGCCAGCAGCCACAGCGACAGGGGTGGAGATACGCAGTATTTT
CASSHSDRGGDTQYF
>.|TRBV28|.|TRBJ1-1
TGTGCCAGCAGTTTATCAGGGACCGGCACTGAAGCTTTCTTT
CASSLSGTGTEAFF
>.|TRBV29-1|.|TRBJ2-7
TGCAGCGTTGAATCACCCAATTACGAGCAGTACTTC
CSVESPNYEQYF
>.|TRBV12-5|.|TRBJ2-7
TGTGCTAGTGGTTTGGGACACTTCCTCGACGAGCAGTACTTC
CASGLGHFLDEQYF
>few|TRBV11-2|TRBD1|TRBJ2-7
TGTGCCAGCAGCCTAGGGACAGGGAATTTGCGCGAGCAGTACTTC
CASSLGTGNLREQYF
>few|TRBV15|.|TRBJ1-2
TGTGCCACCAGCAGAGATTTGCAGTGGCACTATGGCTACACCTTC
CATSRDLQWHYGYTF
>.|TRBV27|TRBD2|TRBJ2-5
TGTGCCAGCCGTAATAGCGGGGGGGCCAGGGAGACCCAGTACTTC
CASRNSGGARETQYF
>.|TRBV7-9|TRBD1|TRBJ1-2
TGTGCCAGCAGCTCCCGGGACAGGGCTAATTACTATGGCTACACCTTC
CASSSRDRANYYGYTF